These 17 T cell receptor beta chains were all obtained from the same sample, sequenced in a study of blood T cell repertoires in COVID-19. The table came from immunoSEQ multiplex PCR; TCRdb's copy has only in-frame clones and leaves some out. The table shows some 120,000 clones, with roughly 80% occurring only once. The material sequenced was peripheral blood. All receptors derive from a man aged 55-75 years with acute or convalescent COVID-19.

The V and J genes are TRBV4-1 and TRBJ1-1; D unclear. Germline V gene sequence: CDR1 MGHRA, CDR2 YSYEKL. Trimming removed 4 bases from V and 6 bases from J, with 18 bases in between. The CDR3 has 15 amino acids. The CDR3 region is CASSRDRRATAEAFF. The CDR3 bases are TGCGCCAGCAGCCGTGACCGGAGGGCTACCGCTGAAGCTTTCTTT.

The chain recombines TRBV21-1 with TRBJ1-5; whether TRBD1, the table's D call, matches the DNA was not checked. TRBV21-1 is shown as a pseudogene. The CDR3 loop spans 16 amino acids. CDR3 sequence: CASSKEDRGPIQPQHF. CDR3 sequence (DNA): TGTGCCAGCAGCAAAGAGGACAGGGGCCCTATCCAGCCCCAGCATTTT.

Written as DNA, the CDR3 is TGCAGTGCTAGTGTCGAGGCCCCCGGGGACTATGGCTACACCTTC. Residues: CSASVEAPGDYGYTF. This rearrangement joins TRBV20-1 to TRBJ1-2, with D unresolved. There are 15 residues in the CDR3. The germline gives CDR1 DFQATT, CDR2 SNEGSKA (reference sequence). Trimming took off 3 bases at V and 3 bases at J, with 17 bases between the two ends.

The rearrangement links TRBV19 to TRBJ2-1; 7 bases align to TRBD2. This CDR3 has 14 amino acids. Germline V CDR1 and CDR2: LNHDA, SQIVND (reference sequence). Unmatched junction bases numbered 4, after V lost 6 bases and J lost 2 bases. In nucleotides, the CDR3 is TGTGCCAGTAGCCCCAGCGGGGCCTACAATGAGCAGTTCTTC. It yields the protein CASSPSGAYNEQFF.

The chain links TRBV7-8 to TRBJ1-2; D is unresolved. The CDR3 length is 11 residues. Germline CDR1 and CDR2: SGHVS and FQNEAQ. The ends were cut back, 5 bases at V and 5 bases at J, with 6 bases in the middle. The CDR3, as DNA: TGTGCCAGCAGCCGCACTTATGGCTACACCTTC. Its protein product is CASSRTYGYTF.

The V gene is TRBV7-3, the J gene TRBJ2-2; 10 nucleotides match TRBD2. Germline loops: CDR1 SGHTA, CDR2 FQGTGA. Trimming cost V 5 bases and J 3 bases; bases outside gene matches: 12. The CDR3 runs to 18 residues. The CDR3 bases are TGTGCCAGCAGCCCTCTTGCGGTTAGCGGGGGGTACACCGGGGAGCTGTTTTTT. Amino acids: CASSPLAVSGGYTGELFF. The complete variable domain, with remaining parts taken from reference TRBV7-3 and TRBJ2-2, reads GAGVSQTPSNKVTEKGKYVELRCDPISGHTALYWYRQSLGQGPEFLIYFQGTGAADDSGLPNDRFFAVRPEGSVSTLKIQRTERGDSAVYLCASSPLAVSGGYTGELFFGEGSRLTVL.

This clone was observed a few times. The chain has TRBV5-4 and TRBJ1-2; 8 bases map to TRBD1. CDR3 length equals 15 residues. Germline-derived CDR1 and CDR2 are SGHNT and YYREEE (reference sequence). Trimming removed 2 bases from V and 3 bases from J; junction bases left unmatched: 6. The CDR3 loop is CASSFMPGQDYGYTF. CDR3 in DNA: TGTGCCAGCAGCTTCATGCCGGGACAGGACTATGGCTACACCTTC. Full variable domain (missing parts from reference TRBV5-4 and TRBJ1-2): ETGVTQSPTHLIKTRGQQVTLRCSSQSGHNTVSWYQQALGQGPQFIFQYYREEENGRGNFPPRFSGLQFPNYSSELNVNALELDDSALYLCASSFMPGQDYGYTFGSGTRLTVV.

This clone is a singleton in its sample. This chain connects TRBV9 to TRBJ1-2; D possibly corresponds to TRBD1 (6 bases). Germline loops: CDR1 SGDLS, CDR2 YYNGEE. The CDR3 contains 13 residues. The V and J ends lost 3 bases and 8 bases respectively, with 14 bases between them. The DNA for the CDR3 is TGTGCCAGCAGCGCGACAGGAAGAGAAGGCTACACCTTC. It translates to CASSATGREGYTF.

V and J are TRBV18 and TRBJ1-5; D not resolved. V dropped 5 bases and J dropped 2 bases, with 13 bases sitting between them. Per germline, CDR1 KGHSH and CDR2 LQKENI. The CDR3 has 15 residues. The CDR3: CASSSGVGGNQPQHF. In DNA, the CDR3 is TGTGCCAGCTCATCCGGAGTAGGAGGCAATCAGCCCCAGCATTTT.

The V and J genes are TRBV27 and TRBJ2-1; maybe TRBD2 (5 bases). Germline CDR1 reads MNHEY; CDR2 reads SMNVEV (reference sequence). The CDR3 length is 13 residues. V lost 7 bases and J 8 bases, leaving 15 bases between the germline ends. This CDR3 is CASTPGFMHEQFF. In nucleotides, the CDR3 is TGTGCCAGCACCCCGGGGTTTATGCATGAGCAGTTCTTC.

The rearrangement links TRBV13 to TRBJ2-1, with TRBD2 identical over 8 bases. This CDR3 has 15 amino acids. The germline V gene has CDR1 PRHDT and CDR2 FYEKMQ (reference sequence). V lost 5 bases to trimming and J lost 6 bases; unmatched junction nucleotides: 9. The CDR3 sequence is CASSPQRGRGNEQFF. The CDR3 nucleotides are TGTGCCAGCAGCCCCCAGCGGGGGAGAGGCAATGAGCAGTTCTTC.

As regards this clone: Distinct nucleotide sequences in the sample also encode this CDR3. The chain couples TRBV5-1 to TRBJ1-2; D perhaps matches TRBD1 (6 bases). This CDR3 region has 13 residues. The V end was cut by 0 bases, the J end by 4 bases, with 7 bases between. Per germline, CDR1 SGHRS and CDR2 YFSETQ. The CDR3 spells CASSLEGGYGYTF. In DNA form, the CDR3 reads TGCGCCAGCAGCTTGGAAGGGGGCTATGGCTACACCTTC.

V gene TRBV6-5 combines with J gene TRBJ2-7, with a possible D match to TRBD1 (6 bases). Trimming cost V 7 bases and J 8 bases, with 18 bases left between them. CDR3 length: 13 residues. Germline loops: CDR1 MNHEY, CDR2 SVGAGI. The CDR3 bases are TGTGCCAGCAAGGACAGCTCAGCTACGCAGCAGTACTTC. Protein sequence: CASKDSSATQQYF.

The chain recombines TRBV7-3 with TRBJ1-2, with unresolved D. The V gene's germline CDR1 is SGHTA and CDR2 FQGTGA. Trimming removed 1 base at V and 8 bases at J, with 17 bases between. The CDR3 sequence is 15 residues long. CDR3 region: CASSLNPPGGSGYTF. The CDR3 nucleotides are TGTGCCAGCAGCTTAAACCCCCCGGGTGGAAGCGGCTACACCTTC.

V gene TRBV10-2 combines with J gene TRBJ2-3, with D possibly TRBD2 on 5 matching bases. There are 11 residues in the CDR3. Germline lookup yields CDR1 WSHSY and CDR2 SAAADI. V lost 5 bases and J 7 bases, leaving 7 bases between the germline ends. The CDR3 reads CASSTGNTQYF. CDR3 coding DNA: TGCGCCAGCAGTACCGGGAATACGCAGTATTTT.

V and J are TRBV5-1 and TRBJ1-1, with 7 bases fitting TRBD1. This CDR3 region has 14 residues. Germline loops: CDR1 SGHRS, CDR2 YFSETQ. With V trimmed by 0 bases and J by 4 bases, 3 bases remained unmatched. CDR3 region: CASSLEPGGTEAFF. The CDR3 DNA reads as TGCGCCAGCAGCTTGGAGCCAGGGGGCACTGAAGCTTTCTTT.

The chain carries TRBV6-5 and TRBJ1-4, with a tentative D call TRBD1 (5 bases). This CDR3 has 15 amino acids. Per germline, CDR1 MNHEY and CDR2 SVGAGI. Deletions cut 7 bases from V and 4 bases from J, with 16 bases between. The CDR3 DNA follows: TGTGCCAGCACCTCCGGGGGAGGCTTTAATGAAAAACTGTTTTTT. Translating gives CASTSGGGFNEKLFF.